This TCR beta chain is from a study of T cells after yellow fever vaccination (dated by TCRdb to between 2018 and 2020). Some background on the complete study: The SMART-Seq v4 Ultra Low Input RNA kit was used to prepare libraries from fractions with low cell numbers. To track T-cell clones before and after primary and booster YFV17D yellow fever vaccination, bulk TCR alpha and beta repertoires were sequenced longitudinally. Two healthy male donors made up the cohort, one aged 18 to 29 years and the other aged 30 to 39 years. Blood was collected at multiple timepoints before and after primary and secondary immunization, and bulk PBMC replicates and cell subsets were isolated.

Synthesis of TCR cDNA relied on 5'RACE template switching, a step that introduced a universal primer site along with unique molecular identifiers. Priming of cDNA synthesis was performed from both the TCR alpha and TCR beta constant segments. Library amplification used two PCR steps, and the second PCR step added sample barcodes and sequencing adapters. Sequencing of the libraries was done on either Illumina HiSeq 2500 (2x100 bp) or NovaSeq (2x150 bp). The study's own analysis went as follows. MIGEC was used to demultiplex reads and collapse the reads into UMI consensus sequences, and MiXCR was used for V(D)J alignment. Vaccine-responding clonotypes were defined with edgeR using replicate PBMC samples, requiring FDR below 0.01 and a log2 fold change above 5 up to day 15. Bulk clonotypes were assigned CD4 or CD8 identity according to which sequenced CD4 or CD8 repertoire held them at higher abundance. Through fastp at Q25 and MiXCR, TCRdb rebuilt clones from the public reads, retaining in-frame beta chains. Identical CDR3 protein sequences are pooled into one entry, listed with their most common genes and DNA. What appears here as the V and J calls and clone size reflects TCRdb's work, not the paper's. This sample comprises approximately 600,000 distinct CDR3 sequences, roughly an eighth of them detected only once. The leading ten clones occupy 15% of the sample.

This clonotype appeared a single time. Its antigen remains unidentified. Per-base quality was not reported, and no clone a single base away is much larger than it. A read on its own is weak evidence. What this sample's treatment or condition label stands for: live attenuated yellow fever vaccine strain. Two biological replicates of bulk PBMCs were collected at each blood-draw timepoint. PBMCs were isolated from peripheral blood using a standard Ficoll-Paque protocol. TriZol was used to extract RNA from bulk PBMCs, from CD4 and CD8 fractions, and from dextramer-positive and dextramer-negative fractions. Taken from cysteine to phenylalanine, the CDR3 has 14 residues. The retained sequence is limited to the CDR3, 42 bases, with the frame set at the first base. In the germline V gene, CDR1 corresponds to SGHRS and CDR2 to YFSETQ. At the junction V is shortened by 7 bases and J by 5 bases, with 18 bases in between.

What the work shows at the level of the full study, not this receptor alone: After the booster, most clones that had expanded after primary vaccination were detected again (around 96% of CD4 and 88% of CD8), suggesting broad maintenance of memory. The secondary T-cell response was weaker than the primary response but faster, peaking on day 5 instead of day 15. Because only two donors were included in the study, the extent to which the findings can be generalized is limited. FACS-sorted repertoires could contain abundant contaminating clonotypes from the bulk population, so computational filtering was required. A small share of clonotypes occurred in both CD4 and CD8 compartments, likely arising from convergent recombination.

The sequence came from a man in his thirties or forties who received the YFV17D yellow fever vaccine. Recombination linked TRBV5-1 to TRBJ2-5, with the D call tentatively TRBD1 or TRBD2, each fitting 6 bases. The sample consisted of PBMCs, taken on the day of the yellow fever booster vaccination. CDR3 protein: CASGGGTARETQYF. The sequence in DNA is TGCGCCAGCGGAGGGGGAACAGCACGGGAGACCCAGTACTTC.